This T cell receptor (beta chain) originates from a study of shared clonotypes between healthy human individuals. A word on this clone: Antigen specificity is unknown.

Overall study findings and caveats: Incomplete sequencing of sorted subsets was indicated by rarefaction despite large depth.

Assay: immunoSEQ multiplex PCR; the TCRdb copy retains only in-frame clones and omits some. The data hold about 1.5 million clones, with over 95% observed a single time. Per the germline V gene, CDR1 is SGHRS and CDR2 is YFSETQ. Between the trimmed V and J ends, which lost 0 bases and 4 bases, there was a span of 13 bases. CDR3 size: 15 residues. The V gene is TRBV5-1, the J gene TRBJ1-1; D uncertain. The sequenced material came from naive CD4+ T cells sorted from blood. The subset: CD45RA+ positively selected. This clonotype originated in a man younger than 45 in good health. The CDR3: CASSLEAGVGTEAFF. The CDR3 coding sequence is TGCGCCAGCAGCTTGGAGGCGGGCGTGGGCACTGAAGCTTTCTTT.